Presented here are 18 T cell receptor beta chains from one specimen sequenced in a study of T cells expressing NK-cell markers. From the 5' RACE reads, TCRdb lists one entry per CDR3 protein and no DNA. This sample's table has 500,000 to 700,000 distinct CDR3 sequences. Source material: blood T cells: a sorted CD56 or NKG2C T cell subset, CD4+ or CD8+ T cells, or bulk PBMC T cells (not recorded which). The source is a man aged 18 to 30 in good health.

The rearrangement uses TRBV6-6 and TRBJ2-3; TCRdb returns TRBD2, unconfirmable since there is no DNA. The CDR3 spans 13 residues. The germline V gene encodes CDR1 MNHNY and CDR2 SVGAGI (reference sequence). Here the CDR3 reads CASSYGTPDTQYF.

The chain links TRBV12-3 or TRBV12-4 to TRBJ1-6. CDR3 length equals 12 residues. CDR3 sequence: CASSLGFSPLHF.

V usage is TRBV24-1 and J usage is TRBJ2-5; the TRBD2 assignment by TCRdb is unverifiable without DNA. The germline CDR1 and CDR2 sequences are KGHDR and SFDVKD. This CDR3 has 17 amino acids. CDR3 sequence: CATSDPRASGSRETQYF.

V is TRBV3-1 and J is TRBJ2-6. CDR1 and CDR2 from the germline V gene are LGHDT and YNNKEL (reference sequence). The CDR3 is made up of 15 amino acids. The CDR3 sequence: CASSQGLGGANVLTF.

CDR3 amino acids: CSVGVSGHEQYF. This rearrangement joins TRBV29-1 to TRBJ2-7; TCRdb's D gene call, TRBD1, goes unchecked for lack of DNA. Germline V gives CDR1 SQVTM, CDR2 ANQGSEA. The CDR3 runs to 12 residues.

The chain uses TRBV4-1 and TRBJ2-1; TCRdb designates TRBD1, a call that cannot be tested without DNA. This CDR3 comprises 13 residues. Per the germline V gene, CDR1 is MGHRA and CDR2 is YSYEKL. CDR3 sequence reads: CASSLGQTNEQFF.

The rearrangement joins TRBV7-6 to TRBJ2-1; checking the TCRdb D call of TRBD1 is not possible without DNA. The CDR3 has 15 residues. Germline values: CDR1 SGHVS, CDR2 FNYEAQ. The CDR3 loop is CASSRGQGLVNEQFF.

The gene calls are TRBV29-1 and TRBJ1-6; TCRdb names TRBD1, which stays unverified in the absence of DNA. Looked up from germline, CDR1 is SQVTM and CDR2 is ANQGSEA. CDR3 size: 13 residues. CDR3 region: CSVQGQNNSPLHF.

This chain links TRBV14 with TRBJ2-7; the D call of TRBD2 rests on TCRdb alone, since no DNA is present to check it. This CDR3 has 13 amino acids. The germline V gene encodes CDR1 SGHDN and CDR2 FVKESK. The CDR3 here is CASSQGRLTEQYF.

The rearrangement uses TRBV11-2 and TRBJ2-5; no DNA is available, so the TRBD1 call from TCRdb remains unchecked. CDR3 size: 15 residues. Germline values: CDR1 SGHAT, CDR2 FQNNGV. CDR3 sequence reads: CASSLRTGMGETQYF.

V gene TRBV4-2 combines with J gene TRBJ2-7; the D call of TRBD2 rests on TCRdb alone, since no DNA is present to check it. Germline V gene data show CDR1 as LGHNA and CDR2 as YNFKEQ. CDR3 length equals 17 residues. CDR3 loop: CASSPQGGGGTSYEQYF.

The gene calls are TRBV7-9 and TRBJ2-1. CDR1 SEHNR and CDR2 FQNEAQ come from the germline V gene (reference sequence). CDR3 length: 14 residues. This chain's CDR3 is CASETSGSFNEQFF.

V is TRBV28 and J is TRBJ2-7; TCRdb lists TRBD2, though no DNA is available to test this call. CDR3 size: 14 residues. Germline CDR1 is MDHEN and CDR2 is SYDVKM. This CDR3 is CASSLGGGVYEQYF.

The chain recombines TRBV7-6 with TRBJ2-6; the TRBD1 assignment by TCRdb is unverifiable without DNA. This CDR3 spans 18 amino acids. CDR1 is SGHVS, CDR2 FNYEAQ, per germline. The CDR3 spells CASSLGGTGYSGANVLTF. The full variable domain, rest sourced from reference TRBV7-6 and TRBJ2-6, is GAGVSQSPRYKVTKRGQDVALRCDPISGHVSLYWYRQALGQGPEFLTYFNYEAQQDKSGLPNDRFSAERPEGSISTLTIQRTEQRDSAMYRCASSLGGTGYSGANVLTFGAGSRLTVL.

The rearrangement joins TRBV5-6 to TRBJ2-2; TCRdb picks TRBD2, but there is no DNA to check that call. Germline V gene data show CDR1 as SGHDT and CDR2 as YYEEEE. This CDR3 contains 15 residues. CDR3 region: CASSSPRLDTGELFF.

The chain couples TRBV29-1 to TRBJ2-1; without DNA, the TCRdb call of TRBD1 cannot be checked. This CDR3 region has 11 residues. Germline V CDR1 and CDR2: SQVTM, ANQGSEA. CDR3 sequence: CSDRGDNEQFF.

The V and J genes are TRBV5-6 and TRBJ2-3; TCRdb selects TRBD2, and the lack of DNA leaves this call unchecked. CDR1 is SGHDT, CDR2 YYEEEE, per germline. The length of the CDR3 is 15 residues. CDR3 protein: CASSLREPVTDTQYF.

J is TRBJ1-2 and V is TRBV5-5. CDR1 and CDR2 from the germline V gene are SGHKS and YYEKEE (reference sequence). The CDR3 spans 12 residues. This CDR3 is CASSPEGRGYTF.